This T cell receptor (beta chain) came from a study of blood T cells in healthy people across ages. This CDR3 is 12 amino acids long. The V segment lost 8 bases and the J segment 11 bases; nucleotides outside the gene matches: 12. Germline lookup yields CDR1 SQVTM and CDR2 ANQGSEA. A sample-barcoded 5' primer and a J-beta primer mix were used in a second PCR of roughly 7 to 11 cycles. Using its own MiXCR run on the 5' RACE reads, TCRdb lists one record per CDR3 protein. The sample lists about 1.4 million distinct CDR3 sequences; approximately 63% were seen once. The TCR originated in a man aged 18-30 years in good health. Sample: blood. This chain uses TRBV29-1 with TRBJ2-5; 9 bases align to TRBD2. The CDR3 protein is CSSAVAGDEQYF. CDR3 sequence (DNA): TGCAGCAGCGCGGTAGCGGGAGATGAGCAGTACTTC.